A single TCR beta chain is shown here with its context. This receptor's antigen is unknown. The sample holds no much larger clone one base away, and base qualities are not on file. The data belong to a study of T-cell memory formation after mild COVID-19 (dated by TCRdb to about 2021). For the wider study: TCR sequence clusters from the two donors were largely donor specific. The cohort comprised two young, previously healthy adult volunteers, one female and one male. In a couple of donors, T-cell clones that expanded and contracted after mild COVID-19 were followed by sequencing TCRalpha and TCRbeta repertoires longitudinally. Study-wide findings and limitations: The second-wave clones that peaked on day 37 were not confirmed to be SARS-CoV-2 specific. Only a couple of mild cases were covered in the study, and larger cohorts including severe cases with pre-infection samples were considered necessary. Clones that contracted from day 15 to 85 showed balanced CD4/CD8 phenotypes, whereas a second wave of clones that expanded from day 15 to 37 leaned towards CD4+. Some responding clones were found in pre-infection memory, which suggests that pre-existing cross-reactive memory T cells took part in the SARS-CoV-2 response. Contracting CD4+ clones appeared mostly in the CM and EM memory subsets, whereas CD8+ clones were enriched in EMRA.

Sequencing relied on an Illumina NovaSeq 6000. Using 5'RACE with constant-segment primers, TCRalpha and TCRbeta cDNA libraries were constructed, with sample barcodes and unique molecular identifiers added in the process. Trizol reagent was used to extract RNA from every sample. Amplification of the libraries took two PCR steps, and the second step added a second sample barcode plus Illumina TruSeq adapters. The libraries were sequenced on an Illumina NovaSeq using 2 x 150 bp paired-end reads. Concerning the study's data processing: The reads were demultiplexed and collapsed into UMI-guided consensus sequences using migec v1.2.7. Using mixcr v2.1.11, UMI consensuses were aligned to TRA and TRB V and J templates and then assembled into clonotypes. Clonotypes were classified as expanded or contracted when called significant by both edgeR and NoisET, with noise models trained on biological replicates. For edgeR calls, the thresholds were a false discovery rate-adjusted p below 0.01 and a log2 fold-change of 1. As an exploratory analysis of dynamics, max-normalized trajectories of the 1000 most abundant clonotypes were examined with PCA combined with hierarchical clustering. Separately sequenced CD4+ and CD8+ repertoires were used to assign a CD4 or CD8 phenotype to each responding clone. The raw public data were reprocessed by TCRdb itself: fastp quality trimming at Q25, MiXCR clonotype calling, in-frame beta chains only. Rows merge per CDR3 protein into single entries with the most common DNA and genes. TCRdb, not the original authors, processed these V and J calls. The sample table contains 75,000 to 95,000 distinct CDR3 sequences; only one count was recorded for 10% to 15% of them. About 26% of the sample is in the top ten clones.

PBMCs were isolated by Ficoll-Paque density gradient centrifugation. Between the V and J ends, shortened by 4 bases and 4 bases respectively, the junction contains 15 bases. Based on the germline V gene, the CDR1 and CDR2 sequences are SGDLS and YYNGEE. The CDR3, cysteine through phenylalanine, is 14 amino acids long. Only CDR3 DNA is held: 42 bases, read in frame from base 1. Sequencing used PBMCs or a T cell subset sorted from them (not recorded which). The TCR sequence derives from an adult woman who had mild COVID-19 (a few samples of this study predate the infection). The sample titles of this study are shuffled in the database, so cell type and time point are left out; the donor was told from shared clones. The rearranged chain carries TRBV9 and TRBJ2-7, with TRBD1 tentatively as D gene (5 bases match). The nucleotides read TGTGCCAGCAGCCAAGAAGGCAGGGCTTACGAGCAGTACTTC. It specifies CASSQEGRAYEQYF.